This note documents a single T cell receptor beta chain sequence. The antigen is not known. The entry originates in a study of CD8+ T cells in alopecia areata. The CDR3 is 14 residues long. Trimming left V 3 bases short and J 2 bases short, with 14 bases between. The germline gives CDR1 GTSNPN, CDR2 SVGIG (reference sequence). Study-level findings and limits: Clonality in the scalp and expanded CD8+ clones ranked among the top 100 were significantly decreased by tofacitinib.

RNA was extracted and reverse transcribed into cDNA as the sequencing template. Data came from immunoSEQ multiplex PCR; TCRdb stores just in-frame clones and leaves some out. The sample records 140,000 to 150,000 clones, roughly 52% being singletons. Treatment: oral pan-JAK inhibitor, 5-10 mg twice daily. Source: CD8+ T cells sorted from blood, taken at week 4, from a patient treated with tofacitinib. This chain links TRBV30 with TRBJ2-7, with D possibly being TRBD1 (6 bases). The clonotype originates from a human donor with alopecia areata. This CDR3 reads CAWRRKQGPYEQYF. DNA of the CDR3: TGTGCCTGGAGGCGAAAACAGGGCCCCTACGAGCAGTACTTC.